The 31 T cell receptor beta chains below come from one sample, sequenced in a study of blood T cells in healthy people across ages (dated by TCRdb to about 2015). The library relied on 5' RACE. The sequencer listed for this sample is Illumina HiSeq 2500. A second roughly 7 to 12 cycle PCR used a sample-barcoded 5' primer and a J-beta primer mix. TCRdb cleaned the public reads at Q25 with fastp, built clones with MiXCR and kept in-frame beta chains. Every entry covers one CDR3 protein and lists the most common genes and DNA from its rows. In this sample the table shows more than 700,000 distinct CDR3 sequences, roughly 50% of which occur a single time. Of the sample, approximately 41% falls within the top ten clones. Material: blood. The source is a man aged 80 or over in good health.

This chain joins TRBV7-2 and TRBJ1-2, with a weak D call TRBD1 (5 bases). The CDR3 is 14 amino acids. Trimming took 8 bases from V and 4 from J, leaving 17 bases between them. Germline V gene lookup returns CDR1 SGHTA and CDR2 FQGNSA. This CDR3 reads CASARDFFSYGYTF. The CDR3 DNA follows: TGTGCCAGCGCTAGGGACTTCTTTAGCTATGGCTACACCTTC.

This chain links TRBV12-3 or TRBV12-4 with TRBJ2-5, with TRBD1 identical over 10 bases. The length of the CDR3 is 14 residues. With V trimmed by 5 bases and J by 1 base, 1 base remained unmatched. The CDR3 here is CASSRQGAQETQYF. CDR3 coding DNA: TGTGCCAGCAGTCGACAGGGGGCCCAAGAGACCCAGTACTTC.

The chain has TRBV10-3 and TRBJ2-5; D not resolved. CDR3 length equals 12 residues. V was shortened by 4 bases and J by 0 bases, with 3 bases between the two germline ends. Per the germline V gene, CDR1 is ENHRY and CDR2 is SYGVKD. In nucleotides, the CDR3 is TGTGCCATCAGTGCGAACCAAGAGACCCAGTACTTC. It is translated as CAISANQETQYF.

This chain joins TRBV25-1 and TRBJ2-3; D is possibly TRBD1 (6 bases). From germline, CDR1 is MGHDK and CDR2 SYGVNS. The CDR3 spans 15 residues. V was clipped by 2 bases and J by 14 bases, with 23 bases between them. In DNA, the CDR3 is TGTGCCAGCAGTGAACTGGACAGAGGAGGCAGAGACGCGTATTTT. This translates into CASSELDRGGRDAYF.

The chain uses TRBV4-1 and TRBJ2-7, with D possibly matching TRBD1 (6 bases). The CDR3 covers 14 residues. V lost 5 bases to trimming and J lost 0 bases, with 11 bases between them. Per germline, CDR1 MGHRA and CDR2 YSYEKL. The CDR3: CASSYDRLSYEQYF. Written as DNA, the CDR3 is TGCGCCAGCAGCTACGACAGGCTCTCCTACGAGCAGTACTTC.

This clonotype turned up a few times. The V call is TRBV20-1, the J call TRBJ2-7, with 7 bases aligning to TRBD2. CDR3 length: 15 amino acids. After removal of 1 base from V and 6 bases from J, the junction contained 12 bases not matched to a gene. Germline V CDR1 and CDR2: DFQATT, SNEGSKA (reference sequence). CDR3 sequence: CSARVGRTRESEQYF. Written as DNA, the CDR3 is TGCAGTGCTAGAGTCGGGAGGACTAGGGAGTCCGAGCAGTACTTC.

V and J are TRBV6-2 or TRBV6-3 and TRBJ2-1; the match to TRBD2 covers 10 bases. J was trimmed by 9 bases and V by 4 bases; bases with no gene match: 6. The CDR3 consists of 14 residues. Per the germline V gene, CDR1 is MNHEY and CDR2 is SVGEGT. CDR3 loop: CASSSSGRPGEQFF. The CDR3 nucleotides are TGTGCCAGCAGTTCTAGCGGGAGACCAGGTGAGCAGTTCTTC.

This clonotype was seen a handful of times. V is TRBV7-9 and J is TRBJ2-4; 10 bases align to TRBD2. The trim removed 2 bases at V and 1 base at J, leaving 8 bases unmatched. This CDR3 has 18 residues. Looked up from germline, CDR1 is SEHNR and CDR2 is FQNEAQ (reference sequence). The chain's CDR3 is CASSLSPSGRLAKNIQYF. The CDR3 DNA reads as TGTGCCAGCAGCTTAAGTCCTAGCGGGAGATTGGCCAAAAACATTCAGTACTTC.

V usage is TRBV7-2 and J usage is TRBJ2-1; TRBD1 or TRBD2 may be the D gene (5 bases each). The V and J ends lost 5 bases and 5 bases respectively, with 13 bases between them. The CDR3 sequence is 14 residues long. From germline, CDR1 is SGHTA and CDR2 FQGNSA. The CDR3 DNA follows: TGTGCCAGCAGCCGCCTCGGGGCCCACAATGAGCAGTTCTTC. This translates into CASSRLGAHNEQFF.

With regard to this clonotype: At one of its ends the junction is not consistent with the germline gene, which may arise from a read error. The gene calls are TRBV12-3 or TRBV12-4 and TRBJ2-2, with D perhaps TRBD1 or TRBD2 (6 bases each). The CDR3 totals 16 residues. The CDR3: CAGSLGGHPNTGELFF. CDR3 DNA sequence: TGTGCCGGCAGTTTGGGGGGACACCCGAACACCGGGGAGCTGTTTTTT.

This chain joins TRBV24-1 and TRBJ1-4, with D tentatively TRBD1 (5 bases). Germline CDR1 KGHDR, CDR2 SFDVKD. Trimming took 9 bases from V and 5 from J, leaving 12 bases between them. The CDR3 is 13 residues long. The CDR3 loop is CATAGGFNEKLFF. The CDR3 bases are TGTGCCACCGCCGGGGGGTTCAATGAAAAACTGTTTTTT.

CDR3: CSAPQGAPKNIQYF. The CDR3 DNA reads TGCAGTGCCCCGCAGGGGGCCCCCAAAAACATTCAGTACTTC. This chain connects TRBV20-1 to TRBJ2-4, with 8 bases aligning to TRBD1. Germline CDR1 reads DFQATT; CDR2 reads SNEGSKA (reference sequence). CDR3 size: 14 residues. Losses at the gene ends were 6 bases for V and 2 bases for J; bases not matched to a gene: 6.

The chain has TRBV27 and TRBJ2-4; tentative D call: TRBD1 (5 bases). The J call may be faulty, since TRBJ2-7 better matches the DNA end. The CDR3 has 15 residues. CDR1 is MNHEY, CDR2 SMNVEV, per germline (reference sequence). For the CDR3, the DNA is TGTGCCAGCAGTTCTTCCCCGTGGACAACCTACGAGCAGTACTTC. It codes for CASSSSPWTTYEQYF.

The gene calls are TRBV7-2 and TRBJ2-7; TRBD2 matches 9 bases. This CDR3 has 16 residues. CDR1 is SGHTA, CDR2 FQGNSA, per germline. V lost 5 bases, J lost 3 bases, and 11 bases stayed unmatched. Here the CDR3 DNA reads TGTGCCAGCAGCCCAAGCGGGGTAGCGGGAGACTACGAGCAGTACTTC. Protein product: CASSPSGVAGDYEQYF.

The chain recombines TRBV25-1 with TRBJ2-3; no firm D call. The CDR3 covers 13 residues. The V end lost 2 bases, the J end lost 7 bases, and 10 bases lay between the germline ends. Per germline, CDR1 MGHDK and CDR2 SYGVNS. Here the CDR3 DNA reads TGTGCCAGCAGTGAACCTTTTCCGAATACGCAGTATTTT. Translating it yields CASSEPFPNTQYF.

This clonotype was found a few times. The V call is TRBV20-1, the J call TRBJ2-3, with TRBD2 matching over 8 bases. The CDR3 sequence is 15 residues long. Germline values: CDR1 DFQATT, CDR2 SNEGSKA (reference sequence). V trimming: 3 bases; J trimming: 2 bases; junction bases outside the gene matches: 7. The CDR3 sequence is CSASETSGATDTQYF. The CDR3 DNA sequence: TGCAGTGCTAGTGAAACTAGCGGAGCCACAGATACGCAGTATTTT.

The CDR3 loop is CSVEGPAAELNEQFF. CDR3 nucleotide sequence: TGCAGCGTTGAAGGGCCAGCGGCAGAATTAAATGAGCAGTTCTTC. The chain uses TRBV29-1 and TRBJ2-1; D may be TRBD2 (5 bases). CDR1 and CDR2 from the germline V gene are SQVTM and ANQGSEA. This CDR3 region has 15 residues. Trimming pared 1 base from V and 7 bases from J, leaving 17 bases between.

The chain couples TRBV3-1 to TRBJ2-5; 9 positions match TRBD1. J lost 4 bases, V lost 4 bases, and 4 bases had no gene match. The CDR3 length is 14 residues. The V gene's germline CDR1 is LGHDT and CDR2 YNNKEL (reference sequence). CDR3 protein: CASSRLDRGETQYF. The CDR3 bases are TGTGCCAGCAGCCGATTGGACAGGGGAGAGACCCAGTACTTC.

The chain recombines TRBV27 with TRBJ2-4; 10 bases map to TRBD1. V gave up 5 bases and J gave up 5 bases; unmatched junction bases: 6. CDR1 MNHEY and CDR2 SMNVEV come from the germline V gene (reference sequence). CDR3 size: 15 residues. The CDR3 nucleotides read TGTGCCAGCAGTCGCGACAGGGGGCGGGAAAACATTCAGTACTTC. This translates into CASSRDRGRENIQYF.

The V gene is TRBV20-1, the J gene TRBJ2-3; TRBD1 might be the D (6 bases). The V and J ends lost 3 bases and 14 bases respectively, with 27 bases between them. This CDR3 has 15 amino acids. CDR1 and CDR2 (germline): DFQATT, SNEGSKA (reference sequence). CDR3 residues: CSARGRTALDRYAYF. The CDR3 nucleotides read TGCAGTGCTAGGGGGCGGACAGCTTTGGACAGATACGCGTATTTT.

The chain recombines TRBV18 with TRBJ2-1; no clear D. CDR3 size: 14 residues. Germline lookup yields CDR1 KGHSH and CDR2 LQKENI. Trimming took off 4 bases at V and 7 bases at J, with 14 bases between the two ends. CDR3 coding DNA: TGTGCCAGCTCACTAACGGTGTCCCGGAATGAGCAGTTCTTC. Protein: CASSLTVSRNEQFF.

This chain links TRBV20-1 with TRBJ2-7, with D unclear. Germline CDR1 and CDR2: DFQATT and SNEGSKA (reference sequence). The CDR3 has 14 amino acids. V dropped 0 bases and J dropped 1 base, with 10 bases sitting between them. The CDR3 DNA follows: TGCAGTGCTAGAGATCGCACTTTATCCTACGAGCAGTACTTC. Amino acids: CSARDRTLSYEQYF.

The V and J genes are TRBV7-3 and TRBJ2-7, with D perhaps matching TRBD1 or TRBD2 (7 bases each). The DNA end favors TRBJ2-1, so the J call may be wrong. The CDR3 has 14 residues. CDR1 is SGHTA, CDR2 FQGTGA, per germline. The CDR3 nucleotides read TGTGCCAGCAGCTTAGTGGGAGGGGGCGATGAGCAGTTCTTC. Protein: CASSLVGGGDEQFF.

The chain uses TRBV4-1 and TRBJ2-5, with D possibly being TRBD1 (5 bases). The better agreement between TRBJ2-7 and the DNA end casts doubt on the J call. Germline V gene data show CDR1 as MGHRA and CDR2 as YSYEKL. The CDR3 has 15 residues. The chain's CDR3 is CASSQDRQSSYEQYF. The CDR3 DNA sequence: TGCGCCAGCAGCCAAGATAGACAGAGCTCCTACGAGCAGTACTTC.

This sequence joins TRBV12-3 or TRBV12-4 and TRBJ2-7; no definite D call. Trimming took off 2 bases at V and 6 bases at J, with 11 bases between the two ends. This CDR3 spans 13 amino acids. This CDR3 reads CASSLNTATEQYF. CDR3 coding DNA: TGTGCCAGCAGTTTAAACACGGCCACCGAGCAGTACTTC.

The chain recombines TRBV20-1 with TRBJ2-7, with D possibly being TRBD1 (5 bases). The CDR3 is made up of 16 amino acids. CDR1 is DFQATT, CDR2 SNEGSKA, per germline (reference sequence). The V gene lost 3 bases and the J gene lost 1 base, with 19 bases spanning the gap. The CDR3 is CSASLFGRDWSYEQYF. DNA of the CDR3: TGCAGTGCTAGCCTTTTCGGCAGGGATTGGTCCTACGAGCAGTACTTC.

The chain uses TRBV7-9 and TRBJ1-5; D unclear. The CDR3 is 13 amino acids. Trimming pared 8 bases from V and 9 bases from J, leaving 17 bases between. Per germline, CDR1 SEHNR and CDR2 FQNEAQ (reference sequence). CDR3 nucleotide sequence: TGTGCCAGCGGCGGGAGGCCTGGTCGGCCCCAGCATTTT. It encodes CASGGRPGRPQHF.

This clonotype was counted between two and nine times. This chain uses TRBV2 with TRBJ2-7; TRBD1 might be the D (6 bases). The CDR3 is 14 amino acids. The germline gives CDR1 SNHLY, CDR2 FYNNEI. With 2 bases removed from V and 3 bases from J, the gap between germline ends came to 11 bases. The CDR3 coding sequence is TGTGCCAGCAGTGAAAGGGGGTCTGGCTACGAGCAGTACTTC. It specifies CASSERGSGYEQYF.

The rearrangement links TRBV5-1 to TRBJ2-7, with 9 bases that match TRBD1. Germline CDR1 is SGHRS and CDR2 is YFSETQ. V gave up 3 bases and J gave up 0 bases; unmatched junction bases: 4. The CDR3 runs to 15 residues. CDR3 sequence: CASSWDRASSYEQYF. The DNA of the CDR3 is TGCGCCAGCAGCTGGGACAGGGCGAGCTCCTACGAGCAGTACTTC.

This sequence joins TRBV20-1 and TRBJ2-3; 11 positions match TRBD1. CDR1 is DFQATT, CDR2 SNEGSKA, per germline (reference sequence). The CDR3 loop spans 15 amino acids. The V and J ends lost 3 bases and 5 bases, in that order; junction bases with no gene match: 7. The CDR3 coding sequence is TGCAGTGCTAGTTCGGGACAGGGGGTACAAGATACGCAGTATTTT. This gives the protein CSASSGQGVQDTQYF.

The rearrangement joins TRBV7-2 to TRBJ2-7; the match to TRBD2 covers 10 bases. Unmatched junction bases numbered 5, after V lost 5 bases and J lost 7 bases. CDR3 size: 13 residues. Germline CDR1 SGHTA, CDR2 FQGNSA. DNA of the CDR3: TGTGCCAGCAGCCAAAGCGGGGGGGGAGAGCAGTACTTC. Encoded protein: CASSQSGGGEQYF.